The 27 T cell receptor beta chains below all came from one sample that was sequenced in a study of shared clonotypes between healthy human individuals. TCRdb keeps only in-frame clones here, not all; method: immunoSEQ multiplex PCR. The sample yields about 2 million clones, roughly 94% seen once. Naive CD8 populations comprised CD45RO-negative cells positively selected for CCR7, excluding terminally differentiated effector memory CD45RA+ cells. Sequenced material: naive CD8+ T cells sorted from blood. The receptors here all came from a young man in good health.

V gene TRBV9 combines with J gene TRBJ2-2; D is perhaps TRBD1 or TRBD2 (5 bases each). The CDR3 is 17 residues long. Germline loops: CDR1 SGDLS, CDR2 YYNGEE. Trimming cost V 4 bases and J 4 bases, with 20 bases left between them. The CDR3 bases are TGTGCCAGCAGCCCCCATGAGGGGAGATGGAGCACCGGGGAGCTGTTTTTT. Amino acids: CASSPHEGRWSTGELFF. Combining the CDR3 with reference TRBV9 and TRBJ2-2 gives the whole variable domain DSGVTQTPKHLITATGQRVTLRCSPRSGDLSVYWYQQSLDQGLQFLIQYYNGEERAKGNILERFSAQQFPDLHSELNLSSLELGDSALYFCASSPHEGRWSTGELFFGEGSRLTVL.

This sequence joins TRBV4-3 and TRBJ2-1; D possibly corresponds to TRBD1 (5 bases). Looked up from germline, CDR1 is LGHNA and CDR2 is YSLEER. The CDR3 is 18 residues long. Trimming removed 0 bases at V and 4 bases at J, with 19 bases between. The chain's CDR3 is CASSQEGVVAATYNEQFF. CDR3 sequence (DNA): TGCGCCAGCAGCCAAGAAGGGGTCGTTGCTGCGACGTACAATGAGCAGTTCTTC.

The rearrangement uses TRBV28 and TRBJ2-7; 7 bases are a match to TRBD1. This CDR3 contains 14 residues. Germline lookup yields CDR1 MDHEN and CDR2 SYDVKM. V trimming: 6 bases; J trimming: 4 bases; junction bases outside the gene matches: 9. The CDR3 reads CASSATGETYEQYF. CDR3 coding DNA: TGTGCCAGCAGCGCTACAGGGGAGACTTACGAGCAGTACTTC.

This clone appeared once. This chain joins TRBV6-1 and TRBJ1-1, with unresolved D. Per the germline V gene, CDR1 is MNHNS and CDR2 is SASEGT. Trimming shortened V by 2 bases and J by 6 bases, and 13 bases separated the two germline ends. The CDR3 sequence is 14 residues long. CDR3 sequence (DNA): TGTGCCAGCAGTGAAACGCGGCTTGTGGCTGAAGCTTTCTTT. Its protein is CASSETRLVAEAFF.

The V gene is TRBV10-1, the J gene TRBJ2-5; D possibly corresponds to TRBD1 (6 bases). The germline gives CDR1 WNHNN, CDR2 SYGVQD (reference sequence). V was clipped by 3 bases and J by 7 bases, with 12 bases between them. The CDR3 totals 13 residues. CDR3 DNA: TGCGCCAGCAGTGAAACTCAAGGGGGGACCCAGTACTTC. Protein: CASSETQGGTQYF.

This clone was recorded a few times. Other nucleotide sequences from this sample produce the same CDR3. The chain couples TRBV5-6 to TRBJ2-1, with 9 bases fitting TRBD1. Germline trimming cut 3 bases from V and 5 bases from J; bases unmatched to any gene: 3. Germline CDR1 SGHDT, CDR2 YYEEEE. The CDR3 contains 14 residues. The CDR3 is CASSWGTGNNEQFF. The CDR3 bases are TGTGCCAGCAGCTGGGGGACAGGGAACAATGAGCAGTTCTTC.

The chain couples TRBV6-5 to TRBJ1-2, with D perhaps TRBD1 (5 bases). Germline V lookup: CDR1 MNHEY, CDR2 SVGAGI. Trimming cost V 0 bases and J 5 bases, with 13 bases left between them. The CDR3 length is 15 residues. The CDR3, as DNA: TGTGCCAGCAGTTACTCCTCGCCCGGGACGTATGGCTACACCTTC. This codes for CASSYSSPGTYGYTF.

CDR3: CASSEAVGQGLSSPLHF. CDR3 bases: TGTGCCAGCAGTGAAGCGGTTGGACAGGGTCTTAGTTCACCCCTCCACTTT. The chain joins TRBV6-1 to TRBJ1-6; 8 bases are shared with TRBD1. The J segment lost 9 bases and the V segment lost 0 bases, leaving 10 bases of the junction unmatched. The CDR3 has 17 amino acids. CDR1 is MNHNS, CDR2 SASEGT, per germline.

Comment on this clone: The same CDR3 also results from other DNA sequences found in this sample. The chain uses TRBV11-2 and TRBJ2-7; 10 bases are shared with TRBD2. The CDR3 is made up of 15 amino acids. Germline lookup yields CDR1 SGHAT and CDR2 FQNNGV. Germline trimming cut 2 bases from V and 4 bases from J; bases unmatched to any gene: 5. The CDR3 region has the DNA TGTGCCAGCAGCTTATCGGCTAGCGGGGGATACGAGCAGTACTTC. Amino acids: CASSLSASGGYEQYF.

The V gene is TRBV19, the J gene TRBJ1-1; 8 nucleotides line up with TRBD1. Per the germline V gene, CDR1 is LNHDA and CDR2 is SQIVND (reference sequence). J gave up 8 bases and V 1 base, and 3 bases lay outside the gene matches. There are 13 residues in the CDR3. CDR3 amino acids: CASSIGTGWEAFF. CDR3 in DNA: TGTGCCAGTAGTATAGGGACAGGGTGGGAAGCTTTCTTT.

Worth noting for this clone: Other DNA sequences in this sample translate to the same CDR3. The chain is built from TRBV4-1 and TRBJ2-7; a weak D match, TRBD2 (5 bases). CDR1 and CDR2 (germline): MGHRA, YSYEKL. Trimming took off 0 bases at V and 2 bases at J, with 11 bases between the two ends. This CDR3 has 15 amino acids. CDR3 coding DNA: TGCGCCAGCAGCCAAGAGCCGTCGGGGACCTACGAGCAGTACTTC. Protein sequence: CASSQEPSGTYEQYF.

The rearrangement uses TRBV5-1 and TRBJ2-1, with 12 bases aligning to TRBD2. The CDR3 is 17 residues long. V shed 4 bases, J shed 4 bases, and the junction held 9 bases outside the gene matches. Germline loops: CDR1 SGHRS, CDR2 YFSETQ. CDR3 sequence: CASSPTSGRTLYNEQFF. The CDR3 DNA follows: TGCGCCAGCAGCCCAACTAGCGGGAGGACCCTATACAATGAGCAGTTCTTC.

The chain carries TRBV6-1 and TRBJ1-1, with D unclear. In germline, CDR1 is MNHNS, CDR2 SASEGT. The CDR3 is 15 residues long. The V and J ends lost 2 bases and 0 bases respectively, with 10 bases between them. DNA for the CDR3: TGTGCCAGCAGTGAACAAATAAGTTTGAACACTGAAGCTTTCTTT. Translated, it gives CASSEQISLNTEAFF.

This chain joins TRBV13 and TRBJ2-7, with D uncertain. CDR1 is PRHDT and CDR2 is FYEKMQ in the germline V gene (reference sequence). The CDR3 has 14 residues. V was cut by 2 bases and J by 3 bases, with 11 bases left in between. CDR3 region: CASSLNRELYEQYF. The CDR3, as DNA: TGTGCCAGCAGCTTAAATAGGGAACTCTACGAGCAGTACTTC.

This chain uses TRBV27 with TRBJ2-5; TRBD1 matches 9 bases. Germline CDR1 is MNHEY and CDR2 is SMNVEV (reference sequence). CDR3 length: 14 residues. J was trimmed by 5 bases and V by 5 bases; bases with no gene match: 6. The CDR3 nucleotides read TGTGCCAGCAGTCGAACAGGGGGCTACGAGACCCAGTACTTC. Its translation: CASSRTGGYETQYF.

A remark on this clone: This specimen includes other DNA sequences encoding the same CDR3. This chain uses TRBV27 with TRBJ2-7, with TRBD1 matching 9 bases. Germline V gene lookup returns CDR1 MNHEY and CDR2 SMNVEV (reference sequence). The CDR3 totals 14 residues. J lost 6 bases, V lost 3 bases, and 6 bases had no gene match. Written as DNA, the CDR3 is TGTGCCAGCAGTTTCGGGACAGGGTTAGGCGAGCAGTACTTC. Its translation: CASSFGTGLGEQYF.

The chain carries TRBV6-6 and TRBJ2-7; 9 bases agree with TRBD1. The germline gives CDR1 MNHNY, CDR2 SVGAGI (reference sequence). With 2 bases clipped from V and 5 bases from J, the junction kept 7 bases outside the gene matches. The CDR3 has 15 residues. In DNA form, the CDR3 reads TGTGCCAGCAGTTACCGAAACCGGGACAGGGACGAGCAGTACTTC. Protein sequence: CASSYRNRDRDEQYF.

This chain connects TRBV6-5 to TRBJ1-2; tentatively, D is TRBD1 (5 bases). The CDR3 spans 12 residues. Deletions cut 10 bases from V and 7 bases from J, with 16 bases between. Germline-derived CDR1 and CDR2 are MNHEY and SVGAGI. The CDR3 is CATGTDSTGYTF. For the CDR3, the DNA is TGTGCCACGGGGACGGACTCGACTGGCTACACCTTC.

The chain couples TRBV4-1 to TRBJ2-3; 9 nucleotides align to TRBD2. This CDR3 is 19 amino acids long. Germline CDR1 reads MGHRA; CDR2 reads YSYEKL. The J segment lost 2 bases and the V segment lost 2 bases, leaving 14 bases of the junction unmatched. Here the CDR3 DNA reads TGCGCCAGCAGCCAACGCACTCCACCCTCTAGCGGGGACACAGATACGCAGTATTTT. Encoded protein: CASSQRTPPSSGDTDTQYF.

This chain links TRBV28 with TRBJ2-3; D gene uncertain. Germline CDR1 is MDHEN and CDR2 is SYDVKM. V lost 2 bases, J lost 4 bases, and 4 bases lay in between. The CDR3 totals 12 residues. CDR3 nucleotide sequence: TGTGCCAGCAGTTTAGACTCAGATACGCAGTATTTT. Protein sequence: CASSLDSDTQYF.

With respect to this clone: Different DNA sequences within this sample yield the same CDR3. The CDR3 spells CASSLGGGPTEAFF. CDR3 DNA: TGCGCCAGCAGCTTGGGCGGGGGCCCCACTGAAGCTTTCTTT. The chain carries TRBV5-1 and TRBJ1-1; D might be TRBD1 (6 bases). The CDR3 runs to 14 residues. The V and J ends lost 0 bases and 4 bases respectively, with 10 bases between them. Germline values: CDR1 SGHRS, CDR2 YFSETQ.

This chain uses TRBV9 with TRBJ2-1, with D unclear. From germline, CDR1 is SGDLS and CDR2 YYNGEE. V was cut by 4 bases and J by 8 bases, with 16 bases left in between. This CDR3 comprises 14 residues. The CDR3 here is CASSPRWYIDEQFF. CDR3 DNA: TGTGCCAGCAGCCCCCGGTGGTATATCGATGAGCAGTTCTTC.

The chain has TRBV7-9 and TRBJ2-5, with D possibly matching TRBD2 (6 bases). V shed 3 bases and J shed 5 bases, with 16 bases lying between them. Germline V gene sequence: CDR1 SEHNR, CDR2 FQNEAQ (reference sequence). This CDR3 is 15 amino acids long. The CDR3 region is CASSFGTLIPETQYF. DNA of the CDR3: TGTGCCAGCAGCTTCGGGACTCTAATTCCGGAGACCCAGTACTTC.

The V and J genes are TRBV4-3 and TRBJ2-1; possible D gene TRBD2, 6 bases. Germline V gene sequence: CDR1 LGHNA, CDR2 YSLEER. This CDR3 is 17 amino acids long. V lost 2 bases and J lost 1, with 15 bases in between. CDR3 sequence: CASSQTPIAESYNEQFF. The DNA of the CDR3 is TGCGCCAGCAGCCAAACCCCCATAGCGGAATCCTACAATGAGCAGTTCTTC.

The chain employs TRBV6-4 and TRBJ1-3; D perhaps matches TRBD1 (5 bases). Trimming took 0 bases from V and 4 from J, leaving 13 bases between them. The CDR3 loop spans 16 amino acids. CDR1 is MRHNA, CDR2 SNTAGT, per germline. Here the CDR3 reads CASSDSGVRVGNTIYF. DNA for the CDR3: TGTGCCAGCAGTGACTCAGGGGTCCGCGTGGGAAACACCATATATTTT.

A remark on this clone: Other DNA sequences within the sample encode an identical CDR3. The J gene is TRBJ1-2, the V gene TRBV5-6; the D is unclear. The CDR3 sequence is 12 residues long. Germline CDR1 is SGHDT and CDR2 is YYEEEE. V was trimmed by 0 bases and J by 4 bases, leaving 4 bases between them. CDR3 in DNA: TGTGCCAGCAGCTTGGACGGCTATGGCTACACCTTC. This gives the protein CASSLDGYGYTF.

The genes are TRBV10-2 and TRBJ2-3; 9 bases align to TRBD2. The CDR3 sequence is 16 residues long. Germline V gene sequence: CDR1 WSHSY, CDR2 SAAADI. V lost 5 bases, J lost 0 bases, and 6 bases stayed unmatched. The CDR3 nucleotides read TGCGCCAGCAGTTCGACTAGCGGCTCTAGCACAGATACGCAGTATTTT. Its translation: CASSSTSGSSTDTQYF.